This TCR beta chain was documented in a study of T-cell reconstitution after alpha-beta-depleted transplantation in children. There are 18 residues in the CDR3. Trimming at V came to 0 bases and at J to 4 bases, leaving 13 bases not matched to a gene. Unique molecular identifiers were used in preparing the TCRbeta library. TCRdb called the PCR reads again in MiXCR, with one record for every CDR3 protein. The sample records 250,000 or so distinct CDR3 sequences, about 24% being singletons. The input for sequencing was PBMCs, mostly from graft donor cells, taken 360 days after TCRalphabeta/CD19-depleted stem cell transplant. The origin of this receptor is a female patient aged 2-10 years who had a stem cell transplant for congenital amegakaryocytic thrombocytopenia, so the T cells may come from the graft donor. The chain uses TRBV12-3 or TRBV12-4 and TRBJ2-3; TRBD2 agrees at 7 bases. The CDR3 region is CASSLALVGTTIPDTQYF. Written as DNA, the CDR3 is TGTGCCAGCAGTTTAGCGCTAGTAGGGACTACCATCCCAGATACGCAGTATTTT.